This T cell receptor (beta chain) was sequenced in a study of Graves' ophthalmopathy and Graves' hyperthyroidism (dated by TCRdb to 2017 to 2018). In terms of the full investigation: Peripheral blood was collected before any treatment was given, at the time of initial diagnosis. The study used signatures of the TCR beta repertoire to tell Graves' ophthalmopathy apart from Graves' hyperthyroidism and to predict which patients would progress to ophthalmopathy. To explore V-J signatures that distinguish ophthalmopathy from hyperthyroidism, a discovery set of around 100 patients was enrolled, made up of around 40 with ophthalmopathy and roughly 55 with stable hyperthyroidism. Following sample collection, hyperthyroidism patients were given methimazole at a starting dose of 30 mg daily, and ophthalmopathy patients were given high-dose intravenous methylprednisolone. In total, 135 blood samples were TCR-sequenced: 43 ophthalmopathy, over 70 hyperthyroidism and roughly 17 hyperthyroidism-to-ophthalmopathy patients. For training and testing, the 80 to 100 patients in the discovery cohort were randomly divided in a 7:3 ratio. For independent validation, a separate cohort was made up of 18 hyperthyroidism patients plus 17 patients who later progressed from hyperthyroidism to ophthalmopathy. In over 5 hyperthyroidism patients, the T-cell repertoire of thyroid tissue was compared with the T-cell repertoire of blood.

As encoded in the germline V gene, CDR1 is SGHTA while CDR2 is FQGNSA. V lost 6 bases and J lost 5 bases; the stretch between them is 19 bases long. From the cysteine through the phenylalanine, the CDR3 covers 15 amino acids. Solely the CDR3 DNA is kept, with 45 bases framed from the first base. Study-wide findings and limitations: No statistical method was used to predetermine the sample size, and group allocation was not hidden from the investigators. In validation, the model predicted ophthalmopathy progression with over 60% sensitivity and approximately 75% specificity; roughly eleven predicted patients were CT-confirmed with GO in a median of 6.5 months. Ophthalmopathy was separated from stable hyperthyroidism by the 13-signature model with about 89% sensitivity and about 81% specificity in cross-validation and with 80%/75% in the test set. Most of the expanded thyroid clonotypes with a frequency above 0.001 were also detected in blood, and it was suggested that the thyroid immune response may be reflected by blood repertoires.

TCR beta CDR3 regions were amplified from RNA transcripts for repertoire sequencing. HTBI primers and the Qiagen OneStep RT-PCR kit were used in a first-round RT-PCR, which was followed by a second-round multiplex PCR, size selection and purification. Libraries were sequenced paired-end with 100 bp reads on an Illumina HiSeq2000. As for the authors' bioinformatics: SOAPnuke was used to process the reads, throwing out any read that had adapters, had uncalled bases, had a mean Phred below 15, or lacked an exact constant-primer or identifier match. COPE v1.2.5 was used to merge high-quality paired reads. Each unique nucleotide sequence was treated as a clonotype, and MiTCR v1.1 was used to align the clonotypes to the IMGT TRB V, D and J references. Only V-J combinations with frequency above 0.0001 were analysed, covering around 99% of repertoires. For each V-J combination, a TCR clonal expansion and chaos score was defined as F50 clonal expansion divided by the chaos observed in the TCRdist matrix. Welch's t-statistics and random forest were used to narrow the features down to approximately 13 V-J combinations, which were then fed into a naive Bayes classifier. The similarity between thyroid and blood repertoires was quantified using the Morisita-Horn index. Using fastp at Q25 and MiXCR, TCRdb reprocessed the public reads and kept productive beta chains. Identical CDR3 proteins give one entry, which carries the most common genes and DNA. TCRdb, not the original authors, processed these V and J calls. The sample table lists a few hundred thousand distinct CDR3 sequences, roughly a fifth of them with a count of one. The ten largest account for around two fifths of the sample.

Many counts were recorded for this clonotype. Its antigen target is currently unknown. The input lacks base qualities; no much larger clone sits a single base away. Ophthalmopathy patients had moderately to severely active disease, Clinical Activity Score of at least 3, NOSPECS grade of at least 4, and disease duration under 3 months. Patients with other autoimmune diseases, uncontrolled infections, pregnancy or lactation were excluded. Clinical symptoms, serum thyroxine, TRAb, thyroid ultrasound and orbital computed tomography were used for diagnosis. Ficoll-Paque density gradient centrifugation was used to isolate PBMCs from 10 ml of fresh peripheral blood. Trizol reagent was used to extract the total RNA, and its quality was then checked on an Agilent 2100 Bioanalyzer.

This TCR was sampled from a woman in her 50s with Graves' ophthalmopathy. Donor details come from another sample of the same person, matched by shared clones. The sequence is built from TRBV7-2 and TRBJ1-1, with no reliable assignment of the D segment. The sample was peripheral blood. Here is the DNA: TGTGCCAGCAGAAAGGGTGTTGGGATAGGGACTGAAGCTTTCTTT. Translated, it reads CASRKGVGIGTEAFF.